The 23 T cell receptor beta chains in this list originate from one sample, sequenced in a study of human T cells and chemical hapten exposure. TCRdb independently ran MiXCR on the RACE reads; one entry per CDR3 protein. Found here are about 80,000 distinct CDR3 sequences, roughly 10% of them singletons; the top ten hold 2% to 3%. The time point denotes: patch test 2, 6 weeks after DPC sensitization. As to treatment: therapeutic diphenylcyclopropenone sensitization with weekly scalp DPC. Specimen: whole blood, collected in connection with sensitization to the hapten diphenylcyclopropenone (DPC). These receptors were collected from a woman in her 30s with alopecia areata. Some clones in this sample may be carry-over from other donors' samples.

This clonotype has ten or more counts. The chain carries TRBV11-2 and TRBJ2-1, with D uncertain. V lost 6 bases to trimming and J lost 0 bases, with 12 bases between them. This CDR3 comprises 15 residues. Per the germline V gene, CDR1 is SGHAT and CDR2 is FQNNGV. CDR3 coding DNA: TGTGCCAGCAGGCCGATGCTGAGCTCCTACAATGAGCAGTTCTTC. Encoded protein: CASRPMLSSYNEQFF.

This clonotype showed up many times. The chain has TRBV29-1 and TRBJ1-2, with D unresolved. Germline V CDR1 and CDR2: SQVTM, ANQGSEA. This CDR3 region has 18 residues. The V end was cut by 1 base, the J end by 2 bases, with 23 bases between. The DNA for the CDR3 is TGCAGCGTTGAAGGCCCAACATTACCGCCCTTTCCCAACTATGGCTACACCTTC. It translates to CSVEGPTLPPFPNYGYTF.

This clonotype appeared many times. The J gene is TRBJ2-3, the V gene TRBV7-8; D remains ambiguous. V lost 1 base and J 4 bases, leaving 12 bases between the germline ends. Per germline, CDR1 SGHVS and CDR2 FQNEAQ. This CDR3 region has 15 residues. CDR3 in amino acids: CASSLGNGYSDTQYF. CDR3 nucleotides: TGTGCCAGCAGCTTAGGTAACGGCTACTCAGATACGCAGTATTTT.

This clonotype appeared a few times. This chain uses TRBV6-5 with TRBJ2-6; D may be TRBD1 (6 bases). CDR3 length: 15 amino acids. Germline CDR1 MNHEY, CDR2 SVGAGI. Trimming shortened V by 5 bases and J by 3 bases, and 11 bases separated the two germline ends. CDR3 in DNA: TGTGCCAGCAGTACAGGGTTTTTTGGGGCCAACGTCCTGACTTTC. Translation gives CASSTGFFGANVLTF.

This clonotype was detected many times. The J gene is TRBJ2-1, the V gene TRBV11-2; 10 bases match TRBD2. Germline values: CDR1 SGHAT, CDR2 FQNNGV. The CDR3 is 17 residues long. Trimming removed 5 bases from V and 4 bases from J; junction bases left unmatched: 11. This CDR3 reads CASSPQPSGSTYNEQFF. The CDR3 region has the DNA TGTGCCAGCAGCCCCCAGCCTAGCGGGAGTACTTACAATGAGCAGTTCTTC.

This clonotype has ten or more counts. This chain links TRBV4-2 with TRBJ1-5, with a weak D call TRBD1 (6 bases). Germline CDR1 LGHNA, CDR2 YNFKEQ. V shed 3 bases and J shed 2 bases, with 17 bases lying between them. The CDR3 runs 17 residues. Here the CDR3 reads CASSQFGRGSGNQPQHF. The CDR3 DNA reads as TGTGCCAGCAGCCAGTTTGGCAGGGGATCCGGCAATCAGCCCCAGCATTTT.

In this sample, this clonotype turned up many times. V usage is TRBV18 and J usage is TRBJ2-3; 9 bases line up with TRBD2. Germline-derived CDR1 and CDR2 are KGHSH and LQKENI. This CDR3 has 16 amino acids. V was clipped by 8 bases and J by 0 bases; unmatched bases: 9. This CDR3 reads CASTSTSGWSTDTQYF. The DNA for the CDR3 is TGTGCCAGCACCTCCACTAGCGGGTGGAGCACAGATACGCAGTATTTT.

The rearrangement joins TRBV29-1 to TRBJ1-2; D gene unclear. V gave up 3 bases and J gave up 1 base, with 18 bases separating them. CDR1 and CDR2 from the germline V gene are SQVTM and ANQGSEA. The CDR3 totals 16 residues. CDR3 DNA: TGCAGCGTTGAGGCCCCAACAGCAGACCTTAACTATGGCTACACCTTC. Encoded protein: CSVEAPTADLNYGYTF.

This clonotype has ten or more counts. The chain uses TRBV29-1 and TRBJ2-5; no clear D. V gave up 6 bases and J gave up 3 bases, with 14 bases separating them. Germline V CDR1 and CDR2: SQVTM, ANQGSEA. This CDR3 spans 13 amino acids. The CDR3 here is CSVLELNKETQYF. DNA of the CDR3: TGCAGCGTGTTGGAACTAAACAAAGAGACCCAGTACTTC.

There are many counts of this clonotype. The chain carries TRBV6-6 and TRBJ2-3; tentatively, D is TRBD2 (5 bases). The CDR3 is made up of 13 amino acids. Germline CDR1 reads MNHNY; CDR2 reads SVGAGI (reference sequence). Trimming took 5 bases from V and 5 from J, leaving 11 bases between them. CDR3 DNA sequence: TGTGCCAGCAGTCGAGGGCCGGGAGATACGCAGTATTTT. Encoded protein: CASSRGPGDTQYF.

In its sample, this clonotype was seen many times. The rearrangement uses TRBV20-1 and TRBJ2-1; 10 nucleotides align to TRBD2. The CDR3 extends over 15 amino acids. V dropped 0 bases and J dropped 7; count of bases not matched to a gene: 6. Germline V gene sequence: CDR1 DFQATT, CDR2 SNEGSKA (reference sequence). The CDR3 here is CSARDRSGRWNEQFF. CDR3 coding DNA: TGCAGTGCTAGAGATCGTAGCGGGAGGTGGAATGAGCAGTTCTTC.

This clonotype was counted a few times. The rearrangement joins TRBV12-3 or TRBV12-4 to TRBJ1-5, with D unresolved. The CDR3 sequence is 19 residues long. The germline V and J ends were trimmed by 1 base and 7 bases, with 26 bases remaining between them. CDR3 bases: TGTGCCAGCAGTTTAGAGGGTCCTGCGGAGAGGGAAGAGGGACAGCCCCAGCATTTT. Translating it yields CASSLEGPAEREEGQPQHF.

The CDR3 region is CASSPREGQLGDEKLFF. CDR3 bases: TGTGCCAGCAGCCCGAGGGAAGGACAGCTTGGGGATGAAAAACTGTTTTTT. This chain links TRBV9 with TRBJ1-4; possibly TRBD1 for D (6 bases). The V and J ends lost 4 bases and 6 bases respectively, with 22 bases between them. Germline CDR1 and CDR2: SGDLS and YYNGEE. The CDR3 is made up of 17 amino acids.

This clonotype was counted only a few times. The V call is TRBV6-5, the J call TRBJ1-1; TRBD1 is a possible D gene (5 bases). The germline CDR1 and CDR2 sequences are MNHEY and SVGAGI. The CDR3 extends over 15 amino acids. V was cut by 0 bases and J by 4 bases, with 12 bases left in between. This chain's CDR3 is CASSYSQGIPTEAFF. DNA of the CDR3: TGTGCCAGCAGTTACTCCCAGGGTATCCCCACTGAAGCTTTCTTT.

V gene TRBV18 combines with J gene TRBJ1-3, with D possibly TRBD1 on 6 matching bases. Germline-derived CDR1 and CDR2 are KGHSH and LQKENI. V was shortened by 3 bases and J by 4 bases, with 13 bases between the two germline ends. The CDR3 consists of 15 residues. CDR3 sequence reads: CASSPPGQRGNTIYF. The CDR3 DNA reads TGTGCCAGCTCACCTCCCGGACAGAGGGGAAACACCATATATTTT.

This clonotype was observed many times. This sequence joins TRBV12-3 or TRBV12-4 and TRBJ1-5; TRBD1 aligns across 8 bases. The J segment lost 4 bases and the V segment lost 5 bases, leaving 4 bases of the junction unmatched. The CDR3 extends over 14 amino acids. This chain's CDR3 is CASSPDRANQPQHF. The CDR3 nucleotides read TGTGCCAGCAGTCCGGACAGGGCAAATCAGCCCCAGCATTTT.

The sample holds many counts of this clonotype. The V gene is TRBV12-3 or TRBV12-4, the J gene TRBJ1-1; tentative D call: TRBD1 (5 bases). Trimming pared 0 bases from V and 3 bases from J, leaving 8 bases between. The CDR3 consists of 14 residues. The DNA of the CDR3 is TGTGCCAGCAGTTTAGCAGGGGTTGACACTGAAGCTTTCTTT. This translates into CASSLAGVDTEAFF.

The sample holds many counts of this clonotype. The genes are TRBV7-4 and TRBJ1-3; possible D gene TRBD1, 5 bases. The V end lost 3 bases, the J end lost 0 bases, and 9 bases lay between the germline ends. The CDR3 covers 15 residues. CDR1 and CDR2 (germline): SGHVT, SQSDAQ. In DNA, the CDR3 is TGTGCCAGCAGCTTTGGGGGACGCTCTGGAAACACCATATATTTT. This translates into CASSFGGRSGNTIYF.

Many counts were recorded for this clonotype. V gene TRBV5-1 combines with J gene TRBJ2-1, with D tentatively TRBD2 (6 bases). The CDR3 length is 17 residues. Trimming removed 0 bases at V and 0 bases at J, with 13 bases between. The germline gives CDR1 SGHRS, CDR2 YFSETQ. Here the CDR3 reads CASSLDVAGFSYNEQFF. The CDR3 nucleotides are TGCGCCAGCAGCTTGGATGTCGCGGGATTCTCCTACAATGAGCAGTTCTTC.

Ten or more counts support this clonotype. CDR3 in amino acids: CASRDRLYEQYF. In DNA form, the CDR3 reads TGTGCCAGCAGGGACAGACTCTACGAGCAGTACTTC. The chain is built from TRBV2 and TRBJ2-7; a weak D match, TRBD1 (6 bases). V was clipped by 6 bases and J by 3 bases, with 9 bases between them. The V gene's germline CDR1 is SNHLY and CDR2 FYNNEI. The CDR3 is 12 residues long.

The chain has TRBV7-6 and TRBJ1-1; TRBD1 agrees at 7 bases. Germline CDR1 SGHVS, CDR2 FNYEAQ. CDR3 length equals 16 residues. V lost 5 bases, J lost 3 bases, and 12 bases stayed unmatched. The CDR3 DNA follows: TGTGCCAGCAGCCCAATAAGAGACAGGGCAGACACTGAAGCTTTCTTT. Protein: CASSPIRDRADTEAFF. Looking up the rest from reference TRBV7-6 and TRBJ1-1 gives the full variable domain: GAGVSQSPRYKVTKRGQDVALRCDPISGHVSLYWYRQALGQGPEFLTYFNYEAQQDKSGLPNDRFSAERPEGSISTLTIQRTEQRDSAMYRCASSPIRDRADTEAFFGQGTRLTVV.

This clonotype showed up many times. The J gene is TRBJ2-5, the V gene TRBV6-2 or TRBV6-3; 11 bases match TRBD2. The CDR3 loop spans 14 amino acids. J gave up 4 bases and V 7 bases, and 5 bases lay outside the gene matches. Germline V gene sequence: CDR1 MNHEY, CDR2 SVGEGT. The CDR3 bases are TGTGCCAGCACACTAGCGGGAGTTTCAGAGACCCAGTACTTC. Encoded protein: CASTLAGVSETQYF.

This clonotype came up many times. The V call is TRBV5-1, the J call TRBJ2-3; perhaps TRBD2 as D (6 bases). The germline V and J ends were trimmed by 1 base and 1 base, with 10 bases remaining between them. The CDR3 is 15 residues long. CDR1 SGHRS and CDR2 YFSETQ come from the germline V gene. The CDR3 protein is CASSLYGSGTDTQYF. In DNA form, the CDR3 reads TGCGCCAGCAGCTTGTACGGGAGTGGCACAGATACGCAGTATTTT.